These 19 T cell receptor beta chains were all obtained from the same sample, sequenced in a study of breast tumors, draining lymph nodes, adjacent tissues. The lymph nodes were axillary draining lymph nodes from breast cancer patients. TCRdb fed the multiplex PCR reads into MiXCR, producing one record per CDR3 protein. The table shows some 230,000 distinct CDR3 sequences, with under 40% occurring only once. Sequenced sample: axillary lymph node tissue. All receptors derive from a female donor with breast cancer. Some clones in this sample may be carry-over from other donors' samples.

This clonotype appeared many times. The V and J genes are TRBV5-1 and TRBJ2-7; the D gene is possibly TRBD1 (6 bases). Trimming took off 4 bases at V and 2 bases at J, with 13 bases between the two ends. Germline-derived CDR1 and CDR2 are SGHRS and YFSETQ. The CDR3 runs 14 residues. This CDR3 reads CASSPGRTAYEQYF. The CDR3 DNA reads TGCGCCAGCAGCCCCGGGCGGACAGCCTACGAGCAGTACTTC. The full variable domain, completed using reference TRBV5-1 and TRBJ2-7, is KAGVTQTPRYLIKTRGQQVTLSCSPISGHRSVSWYQQTPGQGLQFLFEYFSETQRNKGNFPGRFSGRQFSNSRSEMNVSTLELGDSALYLCASSPGRTAYEQYFGPGTRLTVT.

Ten or more counts support this clonotype. The genes are TRBV7-2 and TRBJ1-4; 8 nucleotides align to TRBD1. In germline, CDR1 is SGHTA, CDR2 FQGNSA. This CDR3 has 12 residues. V gave up 4 bases and J gave up 11 bases; unmatched junction bases: 3. The CDR3 is CASSSTGAKLFF. CDR3 nucleotides: TGTGCCAGCAGCTCGACAGGGGCCAAACTGTTTTTT.

The chain uses TRBV7-2 and TRBJ2-6; D is possibly TRBD2 (5 bases). V lost 2 bases and J 2 bases, leaving 16 bases between the germline ends. Germline-derived CDR1 and CDR2 are SGHTA and FQGNSA. This CDR3 has 18 residues. The DNA for the CDR3 is TGTGCCAGCAGCTTATGGGAGTATGGGGAACCTGGGGCCAACGTCCTGACTTTC. Amino acid sequence: CASSLWEYGEPGANVLTF.

To note about this clonotype: A read error is possible here, since a much larger clone lies one base away. CDR3 amino acids: CASSLQVAGLQGTQYF. Written as DNA, the CDR3 is TGCGCCAGCAGCTTGCAGGTAGCGGGACTTCAAGGGACCCAGTACTTC. The V and J genes are TRBV5-1 and TRBJ2-5; TRBD2 matches at 8 bases. The germline V gene encodes CDR1 SGHRS and CDR2 YFSETQ. The length of the CDR3 is 16 residues.

This clonotype was seen ten or more times. CDR3 sequence reads: CASSRRSNTANTLHF. CDR3 sequence (DNA): TGTGCCAGCAGCCGCCGGTCTAATACAGCGAATACCCTCCACTTT. The rearrangement joins TRBV6-1 to TRBJ1-6; D remains ambiguous. Germline CDR1 and CDR2: MNHNS and SASEGT. V was pared by 6 bases and J by 14 bases, with 23 bases between. This CDR3 has 15 amino acids.

The chain is built from TRBV20-1 and TRBJ1-6; TRBD1 might be the D (5 bases). Germline CDR1 reads DFQATT; CDR2 reads SNEGSKA (reference sequence). Trimming removed 0 bases from V and 8 bases from J, with 14 bases in between. The CDR3 has 15 amino acids. The CDR3 protein is CSARDDGGSDSPLHF. In DNA form, the CDR3 reads TGCAGTGCTAGAGATGATGGGGGGTCGGATTCACCCCTCCACTTT.

The CDR3 DNA follows: TGTGCCAGCAGGCTCCCCGGGACAGTCTACGAGCAGTACTTC. This codes for CASRLPGTVYEQYF. The chain couples TRBV12-3 or TRBV12-4 to TRBJ2-7; TRBD1 agrees at 7 bases. The CDR3 runs 14 residues. The trim removed 6 bases at V and 3 bases at J, leaving 8 bases unmatched.

This clonotype has ten or more counts. The chain couples TRBV5-1 to TRBJ2-2, with 11 nucleotides matching TRBD2. The junction had 4 bases not matched to a gene; V was cut back by 0 bases and J by 0 bases. Germline V gene lookup returns CDR1 SGHRS and CDR2 YFSETQ. The CDR3 runs 18 residues. CDR3 residues: CASSLVRTSGSNTGELFF. CDR3 nucleotide sequence: TGCGCCAGCAGCTTGGTAAGGACTAGCGGGTCGAACACCGGGGAGCTGTTTTTT.

This clonotype was detected many times. This chain uses TRBV6-6 with TRBJ1-2; TRBD1 matches 7 bases. In germline, CDR1 is MNHNY, CDR2 SVGAGI (reference sequence). The ends lost 0 bases at V and 9 bases at J; junction bases unmatched: 7. The CDR3 covers 14 residues. CDR3 DNA sequence: TGTGCCAGCAGTTACTCGAGCCAGGGGGAACGCTACACCTTC. Translation: CASSYSSQGERYTF.

This clonotype occurred many times. The chain has TRBV15 and TRBJ2-4; 7 nucleotides align to TRBD2. V was clipped by 0 bases and J by 5 bases; unmatched bases: 4. This CDR3 comprises 15 residues. Germline V lookup: CDR1 LNHNV, CDR2 YYDKDF (reference sequence). The CDR3 coding sequence is TGTGCCACCAGCAGAGATTTCGGGAGGCAAAACATTCAGTACTTC. Its translation: CATSRDFGRQNIQYF.

As for this clonotype: With a much larger clone just one base away, this may be a read error. This chain uses TRBV7-2 with TRBJ2-3; 9 nucleotides agree with TRBD2. The CDR3 is made up of 17 amino acids. Germline V gives CDR1 SGHTA, CDR2 FQGNSA. DNA of the CDR3: TGTGCCAGCAGCTTAGGGGGCGGGGGGGCAAGCACAGATCCGCAGTATTTT. Residues: CASSLGGGGASTDPQYF.

V usage is TRBV2 and J usage is TRBJ2-7; 7 bases agree with TRBD1. The CDR3 length is 12 residues. Unmatched junction bases numbered 9, after V lost 11 bases and J lost 5 bases. Per the germline V gene, CDR1 is SNHLY and CDR2 is FYNNEI. The CDR3 is CAATGLLDEQYF. CDR3 DNA: TGTGCCGCGACAGGGTTGCTAGACGAGCAGTACTTC.

On this clonotype itself: The conserved closing phenylalanine or tryptophan is absent in this CDR3, likely reflecting a read error. The DNA is left out, because the CDR3 cannot be placed on it with certainty; the CDR3 is given as TCRdb lists it. The chain employs TRBV10-2 and TRBJ2-5; the DNA was not compared with TRBD1, the D call given in the table. Ends included, the CDR3 has 16 residues. Germline CDR1 and CDR2: WSHSY and SAAADI. Here the CDR3 reads CASSGWGQTYGYTLGS.

The chain recombines TRBV24-1 with TRBJ2-3; 13 bases match TRBD2. Trimming at V came to 6 bases and at J to 2 bases, leaving 4 bases not matched to a gene. CDR1 is KGHDR, CDR2 SFDVKD, per germline. The CDR3 spans 16 residues. The DNA for the CDR3 is TGTGCCACCAGTTCCGGGACTAGCGGGACCACAGATACGCAGTATTTT. The encoded protein is CATSSGTSGTTDTQYF.

About this clonotype itself: A much bigger clone sits one base away, suggesting this may be a read error. This chain connects TRBV12-3 or TRBV12-4 to TRBJ1-5, with D unclear. This CDR3 spans 14 amino acids. Deletions cut 1 base from V and 4 bases from J, with 8 bases between. The CDR3 nucleotides read TGTGCCAGCAGTTTAGAGCAGGAGAATCAGCCCCAGCATTTT. Translating gives CASSLEQENQPQHF.

The V gene is TRBV10-3, the J gene TRBJ2-7; 13 positions agree with TRBD2. V dropped 4 bases and J dropped 3; count of bases not matched to a gene: 6. This CDR3 has 16 amino acids. Germline V gene data show CDR1 as ENHRY and CDR2 as SYGVKD. CDR3 nucleotide sequence: TGTGCCATCAGTGTAGGGACTAGCGGGACCGTCTACGAGCAGTACTTC. As protein: CAISVGTSGTVYEQYF.

The chain couples TRBV15 to TRBJ1-5; D is unclear. Germline V CDR1 and CDR2: LNHNV, YYDKDF (reference sequence). The CDR3 is made up of 13 amino acids. Trimming took off 1 base at V and 2 bases at J, with 3 bases between the two ends. CDR3 DNA: TGTGCCACCAGCAGAGCAGGCAATCAGCCCCAGCATTTT. This translates into CATSRAGNQPQHF. Drawing the rest from reference TRBV15 and TRBJ1-5, the complete variable domain is DAMVIQNPRYQVTQFGKPVTLSCSQTLNHNVMYWYQQKSSQAPKLLFHYYDKDFNNEADTPDNFQSRRPNTSFCFLDIRSPGLGDTAMYLCATSRAGNQPQHFGDGTRLSIL.

This chain joins TRBV7-3 and TRBJ2-5; 8 bases are a match to TRBD1. Losses at the gene ends were 2 bases for V and 4 bases for J; bases not matched to a gene: 12. The germline CDR1 and CDR2 sequences are SGHTA and FQGTGA. CDR3 length equals 17 residues. CDR3 nucleotide sequence: TGTGCCAGCAGCTTATTCGGCAGGGGGCGCCCAGGAGAGACCCAGTACTTC. Amino acid sequence: CASSLFGRGRPGETQYF. Full variable domain (missing parts from reference TRBV7-3 and TRBJ2-5): GAGVSQTPSNKVTEKGKYVELRCDPISGHTALYWYRQSLGQGPEFLIYFQGTGAADDSGLPNDRFFAVRPEGSVSTLKIQRTERGDSAVYLCASSLFGRGRPGETQYFGPGTRLLVL.

In this sample, this clonotype turned up many times. The rearrangement joins TRBV29-1 to TRBJ1-5; D is unresolved. V lost 4 bases to trimming and J lost 4 bases, with 11 bases between them. Per the germline V gene, CDR1 is SQVTM and CDR2 is ANQGSEA. This CDR3 comprises 13 residues. CDR3 bases: TGCAGCGTTGTAATAGGACCAAATCAGCCCCAGCATTTT. Its translation is CSVVIGPNQPQHF.